This TCR beta chain stems from a study of blood T cell repertoires in COVID-19. Study details: PBMCs, B-cell-depleted T cells, or T cells provided the cDNA or gDNA that made up the material.

Those enrolled in Seattle joined during active infection and were followed longitudinally afterward. Trimming shortened V by 5 bases and J by 4 bases, and 14 bases separated the two germline ends. Germline V CDR1 and CDR2: SGHTA, FQGTGA. The CDR3 runs 14 residues. Per the original methods: Amplification of reference gene primers provided the estimated nucleated cell counts. TCRdb's copy holds only in-frame clones and misses some; the assay was immunoSEQ multiplex PCR. For V, J and clone size, that table is used; D and trimming come from the DNA. The sample shows about 480,000 clones, less than 90% of them seen only once.

Sequencing was performed on peripheral blood. The sequence derives from a woman aged 45-65 years with COVID-19, enrolled during active disease. V gene TRBV7-3 combines with J gene TRBJ1-2; weak D call: TRBD1 (6 bases). The CDR3 nucleotides read TGTGCCAGCAGCCCATTTAGGGGGGGCTATGGCTACACCTTC. It codes for CASSPFRGGYGYTF.